Listed here is a single TCR beta chain. What it recognizes is unknown. The sample comes from a study of CD8 T cells in ankylosing spondylitis. The study, taken as a whole, reports: In ankylosing spondylitis patients, matched synovial fluid reportedly showed significant enrichment of disease-linked clones. Ankylosing spondylitis blood appeared to be characterized by a TCR beta motif of 8 or 9 highly homologous variants. Disease-linked clones displayed a CD8+ phenotype and appeared relatively rarely in peripheral blood. A subset of motif variants has previously been described in the synovial fluid and blood of reactive arthritis.

CDR1 is SQVTM and CDR2 is ANQGSEA in the germline V gene. CDR3 size: 13 residues. V shed 5 bases and J shed 5 bases, with 15 bases lying between them. Construction of TCR beta libraries was performed using quantitative 5'-RACE with molecular barcodes. TCRdb itself ran the 5' RACE reads through MiXCR, one entry per CDR3 protein. The sample yields 400,000 to 450,000 distinct CDR3 sequences, approximately 17% seen once. The chain joins TRBV29-1 to TRBJ1-1, with D perhaps matching TRBD1 (6 bases). This TCR derives from a male donor with ankylosing spondylitis. Sample: blood, either unsorted or a sorted T cell fraction (not recorded which). The CDR3 loop reads CSVQQGGRTEAFF. The CDR3 DNA follows: TGCAGCGTTCAACAGGGTGGGAGGACTGAAGCTTTCTTT.